This T cell receptor beta chain originates from a study of T cell changes during pregnancy in multiple sclerosis. The CDR3 covers 14 residues. Trimming left V 6 bases short and J 8 bases short, with 17 bases between. Germline V gene sequence: CDR1 ENHRY, CDR2 SYGVKD. Produced via immunoSEQ multiplex PCR; TCRdb's table is partial and in-frame only. The sample has 60,000 or so clones, about 90% seen once. Sequenced here: peripheral blood, sampled in the second trimester of pregnancy. This TCR came from a female donor in good health, enrolled as a control in a pregnancy study. The rearrangement joins TRBV10-3 to TRBJ2-1; maybe TRBD1 (6 bases). The CDR3 reads CAISLGAGGYEQFF. The CDR3, as DNA: TGTGCCATCAGCCTGGGGGCGGGCGGCTATGAGCAGTTCTTC.